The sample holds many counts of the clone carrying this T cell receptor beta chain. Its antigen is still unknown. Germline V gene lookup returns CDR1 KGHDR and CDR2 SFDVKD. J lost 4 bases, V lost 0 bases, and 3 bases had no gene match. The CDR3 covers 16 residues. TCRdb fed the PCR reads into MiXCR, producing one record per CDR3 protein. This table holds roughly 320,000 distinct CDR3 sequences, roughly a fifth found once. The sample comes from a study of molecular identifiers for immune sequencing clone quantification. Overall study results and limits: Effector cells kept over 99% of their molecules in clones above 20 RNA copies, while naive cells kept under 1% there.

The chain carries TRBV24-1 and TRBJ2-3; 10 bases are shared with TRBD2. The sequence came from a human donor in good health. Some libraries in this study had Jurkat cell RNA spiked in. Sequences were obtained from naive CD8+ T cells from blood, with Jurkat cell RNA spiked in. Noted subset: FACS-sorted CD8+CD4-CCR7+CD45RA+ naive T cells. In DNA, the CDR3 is TGTGCCACCAGTGATTTGACTAGCGGGATTGCAGATACGCAGTATTTT. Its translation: CATSDLTSGIADTQYF.